What follows are 30 T cell receptor beta chains derived from one specimen sequenced in a study of blood T cell repertoires in COVID-19. The protocol was immunoSEQ multiplex PCR, while the TCRdb copy is restricted to in-frame clones and leaves out a portion. Of 150,000 to 200,000 clones listed, 85% to 90% are singletons. Sequencing was done on a sample of peripheral blood. The receptors stem from a man aged 18 to 35 with active or convalescent COVID-19.

This chain links TRBV4-1 with TRBJ2-3; 8 nucleotides align to TRBD1. V gave up 3 bases and J gave up 4 bases; unmatched junction bases: 6. This CDR3 contains 15 residues. Germline V gives CDR1 MGHRA, CDR2 YSYEKL. Written as DNA, the CDR3 is TGCGCCAGCAGCCATGGGCAGGGGGCGTCAGATACGCAGTATTTT. This encodes CASSHGQGASDTQYF.

The chain is built from TRBV7-9 and TRBJ1-4; D perhaps matches TRBD1 (5 bases). The CDR3 covers 16 residues. CDR1 and CDR2 (germline): SEHNR, FQNEAQ (reference sequence). Trimming left V 1 base short and J 6 bases short, with 15 bases between. The CDR3 protein is CASSLDRVGGDEKLFF. As DNA, the CDR3 is TGTGCCAGCAGCTTAGATCGAGTTGGAGGGGATGAAAAACTGTTTTTT. The complete variable domain, with remaining parts taken from reference TRBV7-9 and TRBJ1-4, reads DTGVSQNPRHKITKRGQNVTFRCDPISEHNRLYWYRQTLGQGPEFLTYFQNEAQLEKSRLLSDRFSAERPKGSFSTLEIQRTEQGDSAMYLCASSLDRVGGDEKLFFGSGTQLSVL.

The chain has TRBV6-5 and TRBJ2-3; D is perhaps TRBD2 (5 bases). Trimming removed 4 bases from V and 0 bases from J, with 14 bases in between. CDR3 length: 16 residues. Per the germline V gene, CDR1 is MNHEY and CDR2 is SVGAGI. The CDR3 DNA follows: TGTGCCAGCAGTTCTGGAGCGGTACTTAGCACAGATACGCAGTATTTT. Its protein is CASSSGAVLSTDTQYF.

This chain links TRBV6-5 with TRBJ1-1, with 9 bases aligning to TRBD1. Germline V CDR1 and CDR2: MNHEY, SVGAGI. Losses at the gene ends were 5 bases for V and 0 bases for J; bases not matched to a gene: 4. The CDR3 has 15 residues. CDR3 coding DNA: TGTGCCAGCAGTCCGACAGGGGGGTTGAACACTGAAGCTTTCTTT. Its protein is CASSPTGGLNTEAFF.

As DNA, the CDR3 is TGTGCCAGCAGTTACCACAGGGAGGGCTACAATGAGCAGTTCTTC. Its translation: CASSYHREGYNEQFF. V gene TRBV6-5 combines with J gene TRBJ2-1, with D maybe TRBD2 (7 bases). The CDR3 covers 15 residues. Trimming pared 2 bases from V and 3 bases from J, leaving 11 bases between. CDR1 is MNHEY and CDR2 is SVGAGI in the germline V gene.

The chain uses TRBV7-2 and TRBJ1-2; the match to TRBD1 covers 9 bases. J was trimmed by 4 bases and V by 5 bases; bases with no gene match: 8. The germline V gene encodes CDR1 SGHTA and CDR2 FQGNSA. The CDR3 is made up of 15 amino acids. In DNA, the CDR3 is TGTGCCAGCAGCCCACGGACAGGGGTCATCTATGGCTACACCTTC. Amino acid sequence: CASSPRTGVIYGYTF. The full variable domain, completed using reference TRBV7-2 and TRBJ1-2, is GAGVSQSPSNKVTEKGKDVELRCDPISGHTALYWYRQSLGQGLEFLIYFQGNSAPDKSGLPSDRFSAERTGGSVSTLTIQRTQQEDSAVYLCASSPRTGVIYGYTFGSGTRLTVV.

The V and J genes are TRBV19 and TRBJ1-6; D not resolved. V lost 6 bases and J 3 bases, leaving 12 bases between the germline ends. The CDR3 spans 15 residues. In germline, CDR1 is LNHDA, CDR2 SQIVND (reference sequence). The CDR3: CASRHGGNYNSPLHF. CDR3 in DNA: TGTGCCAGTAGACACGGAGGGAACTATAATTCACCCCTCCACTTT.

V usage is TRBV7-6 and J usage is TRBJ1-2; 7 nucleotides match TRBD1. Germline values: CDR1 SGHVS, CDR2 FNYEAQ. The CDR3 consists of 15 residues. V lost 5 bases, J lost 8 bases, and 14 bases stayed unmatched. This chain's CDR3 is CASSPRDRRSRGYTF. The CDR3 DNA is TGTGCCAGCAGCCCTAGGGACAGAAGGTCTCGAGGCTACACCTTC.

The CDR3 nucleotides are TGTGCCAGCAGCTTAGATAAGTACAGGGTTCACAAGCAGTACTTC. Translation gives CASSLDKYRVHKQYF. The chain links TRBV11-3 to TRBJ2-7; a weak D match, TRBD1 (6 bases). V shed 0 bases and J shed 8 bases, with 17 bases lying between them. The CDR3 length is 15 residues. Germline lookup yields CDR1 SGHNT and CDR2 YENEEA.

V usage is TRBV6-5 and J usage is TRBJ2-3, with D possibly matching TRBD1 (6 bases). Trimming took 5 bases from V and 2 from J, leaving 14 bases between them. The length of the CDR3 is 15 residues. Germline V gives CDR1 MNHEY, CDR2 SVGAGI. CDR3 DNA sequence: TGTGCCAGCAGTCCTCCCAGGGGTCTCACAGATACGCAGTATTTT. This translates into CASSPPRGLTDTQYF.

This clone appeared a few times. This chain uses TRBV28 with TRBJ1-2; the D is unclear. The CDR3 runs to 11 residues. CDR1 is MDHEN, CDR2 SYDVKM, per germline. V was pared by 6 bases and J by 3 bases, with 5 bases between. The CDR3 here is CASRRDYGYTF. The CDR3 DNA sequence: TGTGCCAGCAGGCGGGACTATGGCTACACCTTC.

The rearrangement links TRBV6-4 to TRBJ1-1; possible D gene TRBD1, 6 bases. Trimming shortened V by 0 bases and J by 3 bases, and 8 bases separated the two germline ends. The germline V gene has CDR1 MRHNA and CDR2 SNTAGT. The CDR3 is made up of 14 amino acids. CDR3: CASSDSNRDTEAFF. The CDR3 bases are TGTGCCAGCAGTGACTCGAACAGGGACACTGAAGCTTTCTTT.

The chain couples TRBV28 to TRBJ1-1; TRBD1 agrees at 7 bases. Germline CDR1 is MDHEN and CDR2 is SYDVKM. Trimming took 6 bases from V and 7 from J; bases not matched to a gene: 11. The CDR3 is 14 residues long. CDR3 protein: CASRATGPPFEAFF. Written as DNA, the CDR3 is TGTGCCAGCAGGGCGACAGGGCCCCCGTTTGAAGCTTTCTTT.

The rearrangement joins TRBV13 to TRBJ1-1, with 9 bases lining up with TRBD1. Germline V gives CDR1 PRHDT, CDR2 FYEKMQ (reference sequence). CDR3 length: 15 residues. Trimming at V came to 4 bases and at J to 5 bases, leaving 8 bases not matched to a gene. CDR3 protein: CASSSPGQGYTEAFF. CDR3 in DNA: TGTGCCAGCAGCTCGCCGGGACAGGGATATACTGAAGCTTTCTTT.

The V and J genes are TRBV7-9 and TRBJ2-2, with 9 positions matching TRBD2. V was pared by 5 bases and J by 0 bases, with 16 bases of the junction left unmatched. Germline loops: CDR1 SEHNR, CDR2 FQNEAQ (reference sequence). The CDR3 loop spans 20 amino acids. CDR3 bases: TGTGCCAGCAGCACCCCCGGACTAGCGCCGTCTGGCGCGAACACCGGGGAGCTGTTTTTT. Its translation: CASSTPGLAPSGANTGELFF.

This chain connects TRBV6-6 to TRBJ1-2; D unclear. Germline loops: CDR1 MNHNY, CDR2 SVGAGI (reference sequence). Trimming took 6 bases from V and 2 from J, leaving 10 bases between them. The CDR3 is made up of 13 amino acids. The CDR3 region is CASSPIENYGYTF. CDR3 nucleotide sequence: TGTGCCAGCAGCCCGATCGAGAACTATGGCTACACCTTC.

In this sample, this clone turned up a few times. This sequence joins TRBV7-9 and TRBJ2-2, with 8 bases lining up with TRBD2. There are 16 residues in the CDR3. From germline, CDR1 is SEHNR and CDR2 FQNEAQ (reference sequence). V shed 1 base and J 9 bases; nucleotides not matched to a gene: 10. Written as DNA, the CDR3 is TGTGCCAGCAGCTTAGGATCTAGCGGGTATCTTTGGGAGCTGTTTTTT. Its protein product is CASSLGSSGYLWELFF.

This chain connects TRBV2 to TRBJ2-2; 10 nucleotides line up with TRBD1. Trimming removed 7 bases from V and 6 bases from J; junction bases left unmatched: 8. Per the germline V gene, CDR1 is SNHLY and CDR2 is FYNNEI. This CDR3 has 15 residues. CDR3 amino acids: CASTARTGGSGELFF. The CDR3 coding sequence is TGTGCCAGCACAGCCAGGACAGGGGGTTCCGGGGAGCTGTTTTTT.

The genes are TRBV11-2 and TRBJ2-7; 12 bases line up with TRBD2. The CDR3 loop spans 17 amino acids. Per the germline V gene, CDR1 is SGHAT and CDR2 is FQNNGV. V lost 4 bases and J lost 0; bases outside the gene matches: 7. This chain's CDR3 is CASSSGLAGPNSYEQYF. CDR3 DNA sequence: TGTGCCAGCAGCTCTGGACTAGCGGGGCCTAACTCCTACGAGCAGTACTTC.

About this clone: Other nucleotide sequences in the sample specify the same CDR3. V gene TRBV11-3 combines with J gene TRBJ1-1; TRBD1 aligns across 7 bases. This CDR3 is 15 amino acids long. The V and J ends lost 3 bases and 0 bases, in that order; junction bases with no gene match: 4. Germline V gene data show CDR1 as SGHNT and CDR2 as YENEEA. The CDR3 DNA follows: TGTGCCAGCAGCTTGGGGACAGCGATGAACACTGAAGCTTTCTTT. This encodes CASSLGTAMNTEAFF. Full variable domain (outside the CDR3, taken from reference TRBV11-3 and TRBJ1-1): EAGVVQSPRYKIIEKKQPVAFWCNPISGHNTLYWYLQNLGQGPELLIRYENEEAVDDSQLPKDRFSAERLKGVDSTLKIQPAELGDSAVYLCASSLGTAMNTEAFFGQGTRLTVV.

About this clone itself: In the same sample, other DNA sequences code for this CDR3. The chain links TRBV7-9 to TRBJ1-2, with D possibly TRBD1 on 5 matching bases. This CDR3 region has 12 residues. V shed 5 bases and J shed 8 bases, with 12 bases lying between them. The germline V gene encodes CDR1 SEHNR and CDR2 FQNEAQ (reference sequence). The CDR3 is CASSPPQGGYTF. The CDR3 bases are TGTGCCAGCAGCCCCCCCCAGGGCGGCTACACCTTC.

The gene calls are TRBV5-3 and TRBJ1-2, with D perhaps TRBD1 (6 bases). TRBV5-3 is sorted into the ORF group, with uncertain function. V dropped 1 base and J dropped 8 bases, with 12 bases sitting between them. The CDR3 contains 13 residues. Here the CDR3 DNA reads TGTGCCAGAAGCTTGCAGGGGTCGGAAGGCTACACCTTC. This sequence encodes CARSLQGSEGYTF.

The chain has TRBV19 and TRBJ2-2; 9 bases line up with TRBD1. This CDR3 is built from 16 residues. The trim removed 8 bases at V and 4 bases at J, leaving 11 bases unmatched. The germline CDR1 and CDR2 sequences are LNHDA and SQIVND (reference sequence). The CDR3 protein is CASQFRGQGRTGELFF. CDR3 DNA: TGTGCCAGTCAATTTAGGGGACAGGGACGCACCGGGGAGCTGTTTTTT.

The CDR3, as DNA: TGCGCCAGCAGCCCAGATGGGCGGCGGGGGGGGGATACGCAGTATTTT. This sequence encodes CASSPDGRRGGDTQYF. V is TRBV5-1 and J is TRBJ2-3, with TRBD2 matching over 9 bases. The germline V gene encodes CDR1 SGHRS and CDR2 YFSETQ. This CDR3 is built from 16 residues. V lost 4 bases to trimming and J lost 6 bases; unmatched junction nucleotides: 12.

This chain uses TRBV7-2 with TRBJ1-1; 11 nucleotides line up with TRBD1. The germline V gene encodes CDR1 SGHTA and CDR2 FQGNSA. The V gene end was trimmed by 1 base and the J gene end by 11 bases; junction bases not matched to a gene: 9. The CDR3 length is 15 residues. The CDR3 sequence is CASSLDLRGQGAAFF. The CDR3 DNA sequence: TGTGCCAGCAGCTTAGACCTTAGAGGACAGGGGGCGGCTTTCTTT.

This rearrangement joins TRBV7-9 to TRBJ1-2; the match to TRBD1 covers 7 bases. The CDR3 sequence is 14 residues long. J was trimmed by 7 bases and V by 8 bases; bases with no gene match: 13. CDR1 is SEHNR, CDR2 FQNEAQ, per germline (reference sequence). CDR3 in DNA: TGTGCCAGCCCGGATCCCACAGGGGTGGGTGGCTACACCTTC. This sequence encodes CASPDPTGVGGYTF.

The V and J genes are TRBV11-2 and TRBJ1-6, with 7 nucleotides matching TRBD1. Germline trimming cut 6 bases from V and 9 bases from J; bases unmatched to any gene: 11. Per germline, CDR1 SGHAT and CDR2 FQNNGV. This CDR3 is 15 amino acids long. CDR3 DNA: TGTGCCAGCAGATACTCGGGGACAGCTGGTTCACCCCTCCACTTT. Encoded protein: CASRYSGTAGSPLHF.

This rearrangement joins TRBV15 to TRBJ2-7, with D perhaps TRBD1 (5 bases). Germline V lookup: CDR1 LNHNV, CDR2 YYDKDF (reference sequence). The CDR3 covers 12 residues. V was trimmed by 2 bases and J by 3 bases, leaving 5 bases between them. The CDR3 here is CATSRTGYEQYF. CDR3 DNA sequence: TGTGCCACCAGCAGAACAGGCTACGAGCAGTACTTC.

V and J are TRBV27 and TRBJ1-5, with D hard to call. CDR1 and CDR2 from the germline V gene are MNHEY and SMNVEV (reference sequence). The V gene lost 7 bases and the J gene lost 3 bases, with 13 bases spanning the gap. The CDR3 covers 14 residues. DNA for the CDR3: TGTGCCAGCAAAGGTGGCCGGGACAATCAGCCCCAGCATTTT. It is translated as CASKGGRDNQPQHF.

This clone was seen a single time. V usage is TRBV10-3 and J usage is TRBJ2-5; TRBD1 matches at 7 bases. Unmatched junction bases numbered 6, after V lost 6 bases and J lost 2 bases. The germline V gene has CDR1 ENHRY and CDR2 SYGVKD. CDR3 length equals 14 residues. CDR3 nucleotide sequence: TGTGCCATCAGAGAAAGACAGGGTCAAGAGACCCAGTACTTC. This sequence encodes CAIRERQGQETQYF.